This T cell receptor beta chain was observed in a study of CD8 T cells in ankylosing spondylitis. This clonotype was counted ten times or more. Its target is unknown. Generation of TCR beta libraries employed quantitative 5'-RACE incorporating molecular barcodes. TCRdb reanalysed the 5' RACE reads using MiXCR and keeps one entry per CDR3 protein. This table holds 150,000 to 200,000 distinct CDR3 sequences, under 14% found once. Study conclusions and caveats: Fewer than 10 highly homologous variants formed a TCR beta motif that appeared characteristic of ankylosing spondylitis blood.

Trimming cost V 5 bases and J 4 bases; bases outside gene matches: 9. This CDR3 contains 15 residues. The specimen sequenced was blood, either unsorted or a sorted T cell fraction (not recorded which). The clonotype was recovered from a male donor with ankylosing spondylitis or in good health (not recorded which). The chain uses TRBV12-3 or TRBV12-4 and TRBJ1-2; 8 bases fit TRBD1. The CDR3 loop reads CASSPDRGTLYGYTF. The CDR3 DNA follows: TGTGCCAGCAGTCCTGACAGGGGAACCCTCTATGGCTACACCTTC.